The 7 T cell receptor beta chains reported below all come from one sample, sequenced in a study of T-cell memory formation after mild COVID-19. TCRdb reprocessed the 5' RACE reads via MiXCR and lists one record per CDR3 protein. The sample lists approximately 430,000 distinct CDR3 sequences, around 22% seen once, with around 13% in the top ten. The source material was PBMCs or a T cell subset sorted from them (not recorded which). The receptor set was obtained from an adult woman who had mild COVID-19 (a few samples of this study predate the infection). Cell type and time point are not known.

The chain joins TRBV12-3 or TRBV12-4 to TRBJ2-1; 10 bases align to TRBD2. The V gene end was trimmed by 7 bases and the J gene end by 7 bases; junction bases not matched to a gene: 4. This CDR3 spans 13 amino acids. CDR3 coding DNA: TGTGCCAGCATGCTGACTAGCGGGAATGAGCAGTTCTTC. Translation gives CASMLTSGNEQFF.

In its sample, this clonotype was seen many times. DNA of the CDR3: TGCAGTGCTAGAGATGGGACTAGCGGGACCAATGAGCAGTTCTTC. It codes for CSARDGTSGTNEQFF. The V gene is TRBV20-1, the J gene TRBJ2-1; 13 nucleotides agree with TRBD2. The V segment lost 0 bases and the J segment 6 bases; nucleotides outside the gene matches: 2. The CDR3 runs to 15 residues. Germline V gives CDR1 DFQATT, CDR2 SNEGSKA (reference sequence).

This clonotype was recorded a few times. The chain combines TRBV10-3 with TRBJ2-3; possibly TRBD1 for D (6 bases). Trimming pared 0 bases from V and 4 bases from J, leaving 11 bases between. CDR3 length equals 15 residues. From germline, CDR1 is ENHRY and CDR2 SYGVKD. CDR3 region: CAISESNRVPDTQYF. CDR3 in DNA: TGTGCCATCAGTGAGTCGAACAGGGTTCCAGATACGCAGTATTTT.

At least ten counts were recorded for this clonotype. The genes are TRBV9 and TRBJ2-7; D possibly corresponds to TRBD2 (6 bases). The CDR3 covers 15 residues. Trimming stripped 4 bases from V and 3 bases from J, with 17 bases between. The germline V gene encodes CDR1 SGDLS and CDR2 YYNGEE. The CDR3: CASSQSPGSNYEQYF. The CDR3 DNA reads TGTGCCAGCAGCCAGAGCCCCGGGAGTAACTACGAGCAGTACTTC. Together with reference TRBV9 and TRBJ2-7, the CDR3 gives the full variable domain: DSGVTQTPKHLITATGQRVTLRCSPRSGDLSVYWYQQSLDQGLQFLIQYYNGEERAKGNILERFSAQQFPDLHSELNLSSLELGDSALYFCASSQSPGSNYEQYFGPGTRLTVT.

This chain connects TRBV5-1 to TRBJ1-1; D gene ambiguous. CDR3 size: 12 residues. Germline CDR1 is SGHRS and CDR2 is YFSETQ. V was trimmed by 1 base and J by 8 bases, leaving 9 bases between them. The CDR3 region has the DNA TGCGCCAGCAGCTTGTTTGGCGACGAAGCTTTCTTT. It codes for CASSLFGDEAFF. The full variable domain, its missing parts supplied by reference TRBV5-1 and TRBJ1-1, is KAGVTQTPRYLIKTRGQQVTLSCSPISGHRSVSWYQQTPGQGLQFLFEYFSETQRNKGNFPGRFSGRQFSNSRSEMNVSTLELGDSALYLCASSLFGDEAFFGQGTRLTVV.

The J gene is TRBJ1-2, the V gene TRBV27, with 7 bases aligning to TRBD1. Germline loops: CDR1 MNHEY, CDR2 SMNVEV (reference sequence). Losses at the gene ends were 3 bases for V and 7 bases for J; bases not matched to a gene: 5. This CDR3 is built from 13 residues. The CDR3 nucleotides read TGTGCCAGCAGTTTGGGACAGTTGGGTGGCTACACCTTC. Translated, it gives CASSLGQLGGYTF.

V and J are TRBV12-3 or TRBV12-4 and TRBJ1-5, with D possibly matching TRBD1 (6 bases). V was shortened by 5 bases and J by 1 base, with 12 bases between the two germline ends. This CDR3 comprises 15 residues. This chain's CDR3 is CASSGSGTSNQPQHF. The CDR3 DNA reads TGTGCCAGCAGTGGTTCCGGGACAAGCAATCAGCCCCAGCATTTT.